The next 26 T cell receptor beta chains were all read from a single sample in a study of shared clonotypes between healthy human individuals. Sequencing used immunoSEQ multiplex PCR; TCRdb keeps in-frame clones, though not all of them. Of roughly 1 million clones listed, around 74% were seen once; the top ten hold roughly 1.4%. Sequenced input: memory CD4+ T cells sorted from blood. Documented subset: CD45RA-negative fraction. The origin of the receptors is a man younger than 30 in good health.

V gene TRBV7-8 combines with J gene TRBJ2-7; tentative D call: TRBD2 (5 bases). Germline assignment: CDR1 SGHVS and CDR2 FQNEAQ. V was shortened by 5 bases and J by 5 bases, with 7 bases between the two germline ends. The CDR3 covers 11 residues. The CDR3 DNA follows: TGTGCCAGCAGCCGGGATAACGAGCAGTACTTC. Its translation: CASSRDNEQYF. The full variable domain, its missing parts supplied by reference TRBV7-8 and TRBJ2-7, is GAGVSQSPRYKVAKRGQDVALRCDPISGHVSLFWYQQALGQGPEFLTYFQNEAQLDKSGLPSDRFFAERPEGSVSTLKIQRTQQEDSAVYLCASSRDNEQYFGPGTRLTVT.

The rearrangement links TRBV30 to TRBJ2-7; D not certain. V shed 7 bases and J shed 2 bases, with 9 bases lying between them. The length of the CDR3 is 11 residues. From germline, CDR1 is GTSNPN and CDR2 SVGIG (reference sequence). CDR3 bases: TGTGCCTTGGATGAGACCTACGAGCAGTACTTC. This gives the protein CALDETYEQYF.

The rearrangement links TRBV6-5 to TRBJ2-4; D may be TRBD2 (5 bases). This CDR3 contains 11 residues. From germline, CDR1 is MNHEY and CDR2 SVGAGI. V shed 8 bases and J shed 5 bases, with 7 bases lying between them. DNA of the CDR3: TGTGCCAGCTGGGAGCAAAACATTCAGTACTTC. Its protein is CASWEQNIQYF.

J is TRBJ2-3 and V is TRBV15; 9 positions match TRBD2. From germline, CDR1 is LNHNV and CDR2 YYDKDF (reference sequence). The length of the CDR3 is 16 residues. Trimming took 2 bases from V and 4 from J; bases not matched to a gene: 7. In DNA form, the CDR3 reads TGTGCCACCAGCAGACTACGGGGCGGGGGGGCAGATACGCAGTATTTT. It specifies CATSRLRGGGADTQYF.

There are a few counts of this clone. V gene TRBV5-6 combines with J gene TRBJ1-3; D ambiguous. Germline loops: CDR1 SGHDT, CDR2 YYEEEE. This CDR3 is 15 amino acids long. Trimming shortened V by 4 bases and J by 7 bases, and 18 bases separated the two germline ends. CDR3 coding DNA: TGTGCCAGCAGCCCCAATCCGGCCCTCGGGAACACCATATATTTT. This codes for CASSPNPALGNTIYF. Using reference TRBV5-6 and TRBJ1-3 for the parts outside the CDR3, the full variable domain is DAGVTQSPTHLIKTRGQQVTLRCSPKSGHDTVSWYQQALGQGPQFIFQYYEEEERQRGNFPDRFSGHQFPNYSSELNVNALLLGDSALYLCASSPNPALGNTIYFGEGSWLTVV.

For this clone: A much larger clone lies a single base off, so this may be a read error. The V gene is TRBV6-1, the J gene TRBJ2-5; D gene unclear. The CDR3 sequence is 11 residues long. Germline CDR1 reads MNHNS; CDR2 reads SASEGT. The ends were cut back, 7 bases at V and 2 bases at J, with 5 bases in the middle. The CDR3 spells CASTPQETQYF. CDR3 coding DNA: TGTGCCAGCACACCTCAAGAGACCCAGTACTTC.

This clone appeared a few times. The CDR3 is CASSAAGARAQETQYF. The CDR3 DNA reads as TGTGCCAGCAGCGCAGCGGGGGCTAGGGCCCAAGAGACCCAGTACTTC. The chain recombines TRBV5-4 with TRBJ2-5; TRBD2 aligns across 8 bases. The germline V gene has CDR1 SGHNT and CDR2 YYREEE (reference sequence). The CDR3 is made up of 16 amino acids. V lost 4 bases to trimming and J lost 1 base; unmatched junction nucleotides: 9.

The V call is TRBV5-1, the J call TRBJ1-1, with D maybe TRBD1 (5 bases). V was trimmed by 1 base and J by 1 base, leaving 8 bases between them. Germline values: CDR1 SGHRS, CDR2 YFSETQ. This CDR3 spans 14 amino acids. CDR3 DNA: TGCGCCAGCAGCTTGATGGGGCCGAACACTGAAGCTTTCTTT. Its protein product is CASSLMGPNTEAFF.

The rearrangement joins TRBV18 to TRBJ1-6, with 8 nucleotides matching TRBD1. Germline loops: CDR1 KGHSH, CDR2 LQKENI. The CDR3 spans 15 residues. V lost 2 bases to trimming and J lost 7 bases; unmatched junction nucleotides: 4. The CDR3 DNA reads as TGTGCCAGCTCACCAGGACAGGGACACAATTCACCCCTCCACTTT. Its translation is CASSPGQGHNSPLHF.

The chain has TRBV5-5 and TRBJ2-7; no definite D call. This CDR3 has 18 residues. Trimming removed 2 bases from V and 5 bases from J, with 26 bases in between. Germline CDR1 and CDR2: SGHKS and YYEKEE (reference sequence). CDR3 sequence reads: CASSLRPIWGWVRDEQYF. As DNA, the CDR3 is TGTGCCAGCAGCTTAAGACCCATATGGGGATGGGTCCGGGACGAGCAGTACTTC.

V and J are TRBV5-1 and TRBJ2-7, with TRBD1 identical over 9 bases. Germline trimming cut 4 bases from V and 2 bases from J; bases unmatched to any gene: 4. This CDR3 comprises 14 residues. CDR1 and CDR2 (germline): SGHRS, YFSETQ. The CDR3 sequence: CASSPWTGAYEQYF. CDR3 nucleotide sequence: TGCGCCAGCAGCCCCTGGACAGGGGCCTACGAGCAGTACTTC.

The chain links TRBV9 to TRBJ2-7; 12 bases line up with TRBD1. Looked up from germline, CDR1 is SGDLS and CDR2 is YYNGEE. The CDR3 consists of 14 residues. The trim removed 6 bases at V and 7 bases at J, leaving 8 bases unmatched. The CDR3 sequence: CASTPGQGAGEQYF. The CDR3 bases are TGTGCCAGCACCCCGGGACAGGGGGCAGGGGAGCAGTACTTC.

The CDR3 loop reads CASSRLAKRNTEAFF. The CDR3 coding sequence is TGTGCCAGCAGTCGGCTGGCAAAAAGAAACACTGAAGCTTTCTTT. The rearrangement links TRBV6-5 to TRBJ1-1, with D hard to call. CDR3 length equals 15 residues. Germline lookup yields CDR1 MNHEY and CDR2 SVGAGI. The V end lost 5 bases, the J end lost 2 bases, and 15 bases lay between the germline ends.

V usage is TRBV15 and J usage is TRBJ2-6; TRBD2 aligns across 9 bases. The germline V gene has CDR1 LNHNV and CDR2 YYDKDF (reference sequence). The CDR3 totals 18 residues. The junction had 5 bases not matched to a gene; V was cut back by 0 bases and J by 2 bases. The CDR3, as DNA: TGTGCCACCAGCAGAGATGGCCGCGGGAGGGCTGGGGCCAACGTCCTGACTTTC. Translating it yields CATSRDGRGRAGANVLTF.

The chain employs TRBV10-3 and TRBJ2-5; D may match TRBD1 or TRBD2 (5 bases each). The V gene's germline CDR1 is ENHRY and CDR2 SYGVKD. The length of the CDR3 is 13 residues. The V end lost 6 bases, the J end lost 3 bases, and 11 bases lay between the germline ends. The CDR3 protein is CAIRLRDEETQYF. The CDR3, as DNA: TGTGCCATCAGGCTCCGGGACGAAGAGACCCAGTACTTC.

This clone has a handful of counts. The rearrangement uses TRBV2 and TRBJ2-2; the match to TRBD2 covers 7 bases. The CDR3 spans 15 residues. With 7 bases clipped from V and 4 bases from J, the junction kept 9 bases outside the gene matches. Germline CDR1 and CDR2: SNHLY and FYNNEI. The CDR3 sequence: CASNLGGGGTGELFF. CDR3 nucleotides: TGTGCCAGCAACTTAGGCGGGGGAGGCACCGGGGAGCTGTTTTTT.

The chain is built from TRBV6-5 and TRBJ1-5, with TRBD1 identical over 10 bases. V was pared by 2 bases and J by 4 bases, with 5 bases of the junction left unmatched. The CDR3 is 16 amino acids. CDR1 and CDR2 (germline): MNHEY, SVGAGI. The CDR3 loop reads CASSYPGQGWNQPQHF. CDR3 bases: TGTGCCAGCAGTTACCCGGGACAGGGGTGGAATCAGCCCCAGCATTTT.

This chain connects TRBV19 to TRBJ1-2; D gene ambiguous. Germline assignment: CDR1 LNHDA and CDR2 SQIVND (reference sequence). The CDR3 runs to 15 residues. Trimming took off 0 bases at V and 8 bases at J, with 16 bases between the two ends. CDR3 amino acids: CASSIDRIQVGGYTF. The CDR3 DNA is TGTGCCAGTAGTATAGATCGGATCCAGGTTGGCGGCTACACCTTC.

This clone showed up just once. Other nucleotide sequences from this sample produce the same CDR3. The V and J genes are TRBV7-2 and TRBJ1-2; D unresolved. Trimming left V 0 bases short and J 4 bases short, with 6 bases between. The germline CDR1 and CDR2 sequences are SGHTA and FQGNSA. The CDR3 runs 13 residues. The CDR3 protein is CASSLAGPYGYTF. In nucleotides, the CDR3 is TGTGCCAGCAGCTTAGCAGGGCCCTATGGCTACACCTTC.

V and J are TRBV18 and TRBJ2-1, with D possibly being TRBD1 (5 bases). The CDR3 is made up of 14 amino acids. Germline lookup yields CDR1 KGHSH and CDR2 LQKENI. The V end lost 3 bases, the J end lost 7 bases, and 13 bases lay between the germline ends. The CDR3 here is CASSPRQMGNEQFF. The CDR3 nucleotides read TGTGCCAGCTCACCCCGACAGATGGGGAATGAGCAGTTCTTC.

This clone was seen a few times. The chain employs TRBV18 and TRBJ2-7; 9 positions match TRBD2. V lost 3 bases, J lost 5 bases, and 8 bases stayed unmatched. Germline CDR1 is KGHSH and CDR2 is LQKENI. This CDR3 comprises 15 residues. Here the CDR3 reads CASSPIAGENNEQYF. In nucleotides, the CDR3 is TGTGCCAGCTCACCCATAGCGGGAGAAAACAACGAGCAGTACTTC.

This clone was counted between two and nine times. This chain uses TRBV9 with TRBJ2-7, with D uncertain. This CDR3 contains 14 residues. Germline V gene sequence: CDR1 SGDLS, CDR2 YYNGEE. V lost 0 bases and J lost 2, with 9 bases in between. Here the CDR3 DNA reads TGTGCCAGCAGCGTAGAGGACGGACCCTACGAGCAGTACTTC. Its translation: CASSVEDGPYEQYF.

This rearrangement joins TRBV21-1 to TRBJ2-7; the table's D call, TRBD2, has no DNA check behind it. TRBV21-1 is a pseudogene segment. The CDR3 consists of 20 residues. The CDR3 coding sequence is TGTGCCAGCAGCAAAGTAGCTCCGGGGGGCCCGGGGGGTCGCCTCTACGAGCAGTACTTC. Protein product: CASSKVAPGGPGGRLYEQYF.

In this sample, this clone turned up once. The rearrangement links TRBV6-5 to TRBJ1-5; 7 positions match TRBD1. V trimming: 6 bases; J trimming: 2 bases; junction bases outside the gene matches: 7. Germline assignment: CDR1 MNHEY and CDR2 SVGAGI. The CDR3 sequence is 15 residues long. The CDR3 DNA is TGTGCCAGCAGAACCGACAGGGTTGGCAATCAGCCCCAGCATTTT. It yields the protein CASRTDRVGNQPQHF.

The sample holds a few counts of this clone. The chain joins TRBV12-1 to TRBJ2-7; TRBD2, as called in the table, went unchecked against the DNA. TRBV12-1 is noted as a pseudogene. CDR3 length equals 15 residues. CDR3 amino acids: CASSQVSTSPLEQYF. The CDR3 DNA follows: TGTGCCAGCAGCCAGGTTTCTACTAGTCCCCTCGAGCAGTACTTC.

This rearrangement joins TRBV7-2 to TRBJ1-6; D gene unclear. V was cut by 8 bases and J by 11 bases, with 19 bases left in between. Germline V gives CDR1 SGHTA, CDR2 FQGNSA. This CDR3 is 14 amino acids long. The CDR3, as DNA: TGTGCCAGCCGGATGACGGGTGCTCAGGCACCCCTCCACTTT. As protein: CASRMTGAQAPLHF.